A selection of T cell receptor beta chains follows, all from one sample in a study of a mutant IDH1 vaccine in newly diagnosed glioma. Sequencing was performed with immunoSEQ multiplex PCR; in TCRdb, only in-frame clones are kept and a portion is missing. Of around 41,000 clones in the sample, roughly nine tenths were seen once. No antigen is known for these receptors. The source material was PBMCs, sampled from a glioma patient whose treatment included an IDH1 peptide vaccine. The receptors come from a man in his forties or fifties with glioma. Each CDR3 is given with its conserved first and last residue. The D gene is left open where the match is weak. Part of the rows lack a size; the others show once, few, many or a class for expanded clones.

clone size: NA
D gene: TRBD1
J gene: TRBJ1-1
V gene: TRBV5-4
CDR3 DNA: TGTGCCAGCAGCTTGGCAGGACAGGGGGGGGAAGCTTTCTTT
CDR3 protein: CASSLAGQGGEAFF

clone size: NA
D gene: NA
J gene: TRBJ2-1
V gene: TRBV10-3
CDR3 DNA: TGTGCCATCAAGGATAAGGGCCTGCCGAACGGTGAGCAGTTCTTC
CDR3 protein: CAIKDKGLPNGEQFF

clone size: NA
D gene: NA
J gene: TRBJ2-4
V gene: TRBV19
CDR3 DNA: TGTGCCAGTAGTATGGACGGCTTGACCTTAGGCAAAAACATTCAGTACTTC
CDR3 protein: CASSMDGLTLGKNIQYF

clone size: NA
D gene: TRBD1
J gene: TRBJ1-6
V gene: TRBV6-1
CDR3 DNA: TGTGCCAGCAGTGAATCTGGGACAGGGAGTAGTTCACCCCTCCACTTT
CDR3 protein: CASSESGTGSSSPLHF

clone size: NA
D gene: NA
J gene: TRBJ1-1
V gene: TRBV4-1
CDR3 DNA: TGCGCCAGCAGCCAGACAACTCCCCTGAACACTGAAGCTTTCTTT
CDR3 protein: CASSQTTPLNTEAFF

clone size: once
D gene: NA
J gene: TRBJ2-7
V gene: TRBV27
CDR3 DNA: TGTGCCAGCAGTTCCGACAGATACGAGCAGTACTTC
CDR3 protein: CASSSDRYEQYF

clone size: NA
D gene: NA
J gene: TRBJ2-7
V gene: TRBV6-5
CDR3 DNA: TGTGCCAGCAGTTACAGGGACAAAGCCTACGAGCAGTACTTC
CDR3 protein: CASSYRDKAYEQYF

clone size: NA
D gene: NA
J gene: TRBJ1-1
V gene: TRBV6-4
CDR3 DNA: TGTGCCAGCAGTGACAGGGGTACGGGGGAAGGCACTGAAGCTTTCTTT
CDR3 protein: CASSDRGTGEGTEAFF

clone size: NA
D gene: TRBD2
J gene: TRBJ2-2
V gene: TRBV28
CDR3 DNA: TGTGCCAGCGGACCACCGGGACTAAACACCGGGGAGCTGTTTTTT
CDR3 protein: CASGPPGLNTGELFF

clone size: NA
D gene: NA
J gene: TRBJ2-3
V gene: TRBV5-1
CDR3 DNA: TGCGCCAGCAGCCCGGTCAGGGAAGCAGATACGCAGTATTTT
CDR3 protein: CASSPVREADTQYF

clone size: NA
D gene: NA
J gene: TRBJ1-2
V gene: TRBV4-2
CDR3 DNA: TGTGCCAGCAGCCAGGATTTGACCTATGGCTACACCTTC
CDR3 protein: CASSQDLTYGYTF

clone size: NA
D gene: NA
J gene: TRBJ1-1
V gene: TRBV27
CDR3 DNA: TGTGCCAGCAGTTTGAGGGGGGCGAAGAGAGCTTTCTTT
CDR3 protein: CASSLRGAKRAFF

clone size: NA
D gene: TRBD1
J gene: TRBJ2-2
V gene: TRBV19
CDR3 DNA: TGTGCCAGTAGTACCGGGACAGGGTGGGGCACCGGGGAGCTGTTTTTT
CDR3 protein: CASSTGTGWGTGELFF

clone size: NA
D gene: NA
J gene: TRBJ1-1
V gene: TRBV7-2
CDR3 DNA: TGTGCCAGCAGGAGAGGCGGCTCTAACACTGAAGCTTTCTTT
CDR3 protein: CASRRGGSNTEAFF

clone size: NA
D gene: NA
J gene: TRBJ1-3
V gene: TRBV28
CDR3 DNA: TGTGCCAGCAGACGTCCGGGAAACACCATATATTTT
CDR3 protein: CASRRPGNTIYF

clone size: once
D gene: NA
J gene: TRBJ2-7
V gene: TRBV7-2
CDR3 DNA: TGTGCCAGCAGCTATTTTGGGGCCCGGACGGGCGAGCAGTACTTC
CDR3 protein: CASSYFGARTGEQYF

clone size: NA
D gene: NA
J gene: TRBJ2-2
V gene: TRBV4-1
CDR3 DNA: TGCGCCAGCAGCCAAGAACAGGGATTTGGGGAGCTGTTTTTT
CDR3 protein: CASSQEQGFGELFF

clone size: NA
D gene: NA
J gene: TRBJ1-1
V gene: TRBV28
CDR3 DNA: TGTGCCAGCACCCCCACCCGAGGGGCGCCTGAAGCTTTCTTT
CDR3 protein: CASTPTRGAPEAFF

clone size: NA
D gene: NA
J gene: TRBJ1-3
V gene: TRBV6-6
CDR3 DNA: TGTGCCAGCAGTTATCCAGAAGGAAACACCATATATTTT
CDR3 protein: CASSYPEGNTIYF

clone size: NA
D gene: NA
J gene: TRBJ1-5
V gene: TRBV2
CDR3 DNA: TGTGCCAGCAGGGAGGACAGAAATAGCAATCAGCCCCAGCATTTT
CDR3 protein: CASREDRNSNQPQHF

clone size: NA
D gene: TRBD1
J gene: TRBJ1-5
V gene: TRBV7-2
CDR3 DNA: TGTGCCAGCAGCTTGACCGGGACAGGGGGGAATCAGCCCCAGCATTTT
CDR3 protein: CASSLTGTGGNQPQHF

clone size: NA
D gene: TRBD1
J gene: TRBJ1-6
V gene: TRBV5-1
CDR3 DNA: TGCGCCAGCAGCTTGGGGCAGGGGGCGGATTCACCCCTCCACTTT
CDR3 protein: CASSLGQGADSPLHF

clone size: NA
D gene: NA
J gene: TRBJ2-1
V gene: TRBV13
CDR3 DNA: TGTGCCAGCAGCTTCCTGGACAGCTCCTACAATGAGCAGTTCTTC
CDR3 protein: CASSFLDSSYNEQFF

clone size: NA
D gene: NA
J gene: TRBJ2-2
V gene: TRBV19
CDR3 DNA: TGTGCCAGTAGTAACCCCTGGACAGAGCTATTCACCGGGGAGCTGTTTTTT
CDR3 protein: CASSNPWTELFTGELFF

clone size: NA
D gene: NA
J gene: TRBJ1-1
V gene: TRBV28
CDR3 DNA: TGTGCCAGCAAAGAAAGCGGAAACACTGAAGCTTTCTTT
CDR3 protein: CASKESGNTEAFF